This T cell receptor (beta chain) emerged from a study of response to subunit inactivated influenza vaccine. V was cut by 2 bases and J by 4 bases, with 11 bases left in between. Germline V gene data show CDR1 as ENHRY and CDR2 as SYGVKD. The CDR3 contains 14 residues. The table lists this clonotype with many counts. TCRdb processed the RT-PCR reads anew with MiXCR; each CDR3 protein has one entry. In the table there are more than 450,000 distinct CDR3 sequences, approximately 7.1% of which are singletons. The V call is TRBV10-3, the J call TRBJ1-2; perhaps TRBD1 as D (5 bases). This receptor was identified in a man between 50 and 70 years old who received an inactivated influenza vaccine. Sequenced material: PBMCs from blood, taken less than 30 months after vaccination. The CDR3 region is CAISEGQGSYGYTF. The CDR3 bases are TGTGCCATCAGTGAGGGGCAGGGCTCCTATGGCTACACCTTC.